The 16 T cell receptor beta chains given below trace back to one sample, sequenced in a study of technical replicates of blood from a handful of donors. Profiling relied on immunoSEQ multiplex PCR, and the TCRdb table lists in-frame clones only, not all of them. Altogether approximately 9,000 clones are present, roughly 91% being singletons, with the ten largest covering 8% to 9.5%. Sequenced sample: PBMCs. Source of these receptors: a human donor in good health.

V gene TRBV10-2 combines with J gene TRBJ2-7; 11 bases align to TRBD2. CDR3 length: 14 amino acids. The germline gives CDR1 WSHSY, CDR2 SAAADI. The V and J ends lost 3 bases and 3 bases, in that order; junction bases with no gene match: 1. This CDR3 is CASSDGTSGYEQYF. As DNA, the CDR3 is TGCGCCAGCAGTGACGGGACTAGCGGCTACGAGCAGTACTTC.

The CDR3 nucleotides are TGTGCCAGCAGTTACAGCGGGAGGGGCCAAGAGACCCAGTACTTC. It yields the protein CASSYSGRGQETQYF. This sequence joins TRBV9 and TRBJ2-5; 10 bases are shared with TRBD2. Germline lookup yields CDR1 SGDLS and CDR2 YYNGEE. The length of the CDR3 is 15 residues. The V segment lost 5 bases and the J segment 1 base; nucleotides outside the gene matches: 5.

The chain has TRBV18 and TRBJ2-1; possible D gene TRBD1, 5 bases. Trimming left V 2 bases short and J 7 bases short, with 18 bases between. From germline, CDR1 is KGHSH and CDR2 LQKENI. The CDR3 covers 16 residues. CDR3 sequence (DNA): TGTGCCAGCTCACCATCTGAGGCAGGGATTGGAAATGAGCAGTTCTTC. Translated, it gives CASSPSEAGIGNEQFF.

CDR3 protein: CASSLGEYGYTF. DNA for the CDR3: TGTGCCAGCAGTTTGGGAGAATATGGCTACACCTTC. The chain combines TRBV28 with TRBJ1-2, with D uncertain. This CDR3 has 12 amino acids. The germline gives CDR1 MDHEN, CDR2 SYDVKM. V was shortened by 3 bases and J by 5 bases, with 7 bases between the two germline ends.

The rearrangement uses TRBV6-5 and TRBJ2-1; perhaps TRBD2 as D (6 bases). Deletions cut 0 bases from V and 7 bases from J, with 16 bases between. The CDR3 runs 16 residues. Germline values: CDR1 MNHEY, CDR2 SVGAGI. The CDR3 region is CASSYSGGLMRNEQFF. DNA for the CDR3: TGTGCCAGCAGTTACTCCGGGGGTCTAATGAGGAATGAGCAGTTCTTC.

The chain combines TRBV30 with TRBJ1-2; 10 bases agree with TRBD1. Unmatched junction bases numbered 4, after V lost 4 bases and J lost 5 bases. CDR1 and CDR2 (germline): GTSNPN, SVGIG (reference sequence). This CDR3 region has 13 residues. The CDR3 nucleotides are TGTGCCTGGAATCCGGGACAGGGGTATGGCTACACCTTC. It yields the protein CAWNPGQGYGYTF.

This chain connects TRBV4-1 to TRBJ2-5, with 7 bases aligning to TRBD1. With V trimmed by 5 bases and J by 8 bases, 5 bases remained unmatched. Germline CDR1 is MGHRA and CDR2 is YSYEKL. The CDR3 contains 12 residues. CDR3 sequence: CASSTGQATQYF. The CDR3 DNA is TGCGCCAGCAGCACAGGACAGGCCACCCAGTACTTC.

The chain is built from TRBV27 and TRBJ1-1; TRBD1 matches at 8 bases. Germline CDR1 reads MNHEY; CDR2 reads SMNVEV (reference sequence). This CDR3 comprises 16 residues. After removal of 5 bases from V and 3 bases from J, the junction contained 11 bases not matched to a gene. DNA of the CDR3: TGTGCCAGCAGTCCGGACAGGGTTTATATGGACACTGAAGCTTTCTTT. Its protein is CASSPDRVYMDTEAFF.

The chain links TRBV5-1 to TRBJ2-7, with 7 bases identical to TRBD2. Germline CDR1 and CDR2: SGHRS and YFSETQ. The CDR3 contains 16 residues. With 4 bases clipped from V and 3 bases from J, the junction kept 13 bases outside the gene matches. CDR3 sequence reads: CASSPQGLPADYEQYF. CDR3 nucleotide sequence: TGCGCCAGCAGCCCCCAGGGACTACCTGCCGACTACGAGCAGTACTTC.

The chain is built from TRBV6-6 and TRBJ1-5, with D unclear. The CDR3 contains 13 residues. Germline lookup yields CDR1 MNHNY and CDR2 SVGAGI (reference sequence). The V and J ends lost 11 bases and 1 base respectively, with 12 bases between them. The CDR3 sequence: CAVRGWSNQPQHF. CDR3 coding DNA: TGTGCCGTGCGGGGATGGAGCAATCAGCCCCAGCATTTT.

The chain links TRBV4-1 to TRBJ2-3; 9 bases match TRBD1. CDR3 size: 16 residues. Losses at the gene ends were 3 bases for V and 2 bases for J; bases not matched to a gene: 6. Germline V gives CDR1 MGHRA, CDR2 YSYEKL. CDR3 region: CASSQWDRAATDTQYF. The CDR3 DNA reads TGCGCCAGCAGCCAGTGGGACAGGGCAGCCACAGATACGCAGTATTTT.

This clone occurred once. The chain combines TRBV9 with TRBJ1-3; tentatively, D is TRBD1 (6 bases). This CDR3 has 15 amino acids. Between the trimmed V and J ends, which lost 3 bases and 2 bases, there was a span of 12 bases. The germline CDR1 and CDR2 sequences are SGDLS and YYNGEE. The CDR3 DNA follows: TGTGCCAGCAGCGCAGGACAGAGACCTGGAAACACCATATATTTT. Translation: CASSAGQRPGNTIYF.

The J gene is TRBJ1-5, the V gene TRBV5-3; D perhaps matches TRBD1 (5 bases). TRBV5-3 is an ORF, and what it does is uncertain. Between the trimmed V and J ends, which lost 4 bases and 0 bases, there was a span of 23 bases. CDR3 length: 19 residues. The CDR3 spells CARSKIGTLTGFSNQPQHF. The DNA for the CDR3 is TGTGCCAGAAGCAAAATCGGGACTCTAACGGGTTTTAGCAATCAGCCCCAGCATTTT.

The V gene is TRBV6-6, the J gene TRBJ1-1; a possible D gene is TRBD1 (6 bases). Trimming took off 7 bases at V and 3 bases at J, with 9 bases between the two ends. The CDR3 spans 12 residues. The V gene's germline CDR1 is MNHNY and CDR2 SVGAGI (reference sequence). The CDR3 loop is CASNRVDTEAFF. CDR3 DNA: TGTGCCAGCAACAGGGTGGACACTGAAGCTTTCTTT.

This clone is termed medium-sized. This chain joins TRBV28 and TRBJ1-5; the D gene is possibly TRBD1 (6 bases). CDR3 size: 16 residues. Germline V CDR1 and CDR2: MDHEN, SYDVKM. Trimming left V 3 bases short and J 5 bases short, with 17 bases between. The CDR3 DNA is TGTGCCAGCAGTTTCCGGAGGGGGGGCTTGGATCAGCCCCAGCATTTT. It specifies CASSFRRGGLDQPQHF.

The chain is built from TRBV27 and TRBJ2-2; D gene uncertain. Per the germline V gene, CDR1 is MNHEY and CDR2 is SMNVEV (reference sequence). V lost 7 bases and J 3 bases, leaving 6 bases between the germline ends. The length of the CDR3 is 12 residues. This CDR3 reads CASNGDTGELFF. The CDR3 nucleotides are TGTGCCAGCAATGGAGACACCGGGGAGCTGTTTTTT.